Below are 3 T cell receptor beta chains sequenced from a single sample in a study of blood T cell repertoires in COVID-19. This table comes from immunoSEQ multiplex PCR, and its TCRdb copy is limited to in-frame clones, with some not included. The sample consists of about 280,000 clones, around 90% of them appearing once. The material sequenced was peripheral blood. Receptors were obtained from a man between 18 and 29 years old with active or convalescent COVID-19.

The V call is TRBV9, the J call TRBJ1-2, with 7 positions matching TRBD1. Trimming cost V 3 bases and J 4 bases; bases outside gene matches: 3. The CDR3 totals 13 residues. Germline-derived CDR1 and CDR2 are SGDLS and YYNGEE. CDR3 in amino acids: CASSEGAIYGYTF. DNA of the CDR3: TGTGCCAGCAGCGAGGGGGCTATCTATGGCTACACCTTC.

The J gene is TRBJ2-1, the V gene TRBV4-1; 12 positions match TRBD2. The CDR3 has 18 residues. Germline lookup yields CDR1 MGHRA and CDR2 YSYEKL. V lost 4 bases to trimming and J lost 6 bases; unmatched junction nucleotides: 13. DNA for the CDR3: TGCGCCAGCAGCCGACAACCCGCAACTAGCGGGGGGCTCAATGAGCAGTTCTTC. Protein product: CASSRQPATSGGLNEQFF.

V usage is TRBV5-6 and J usage is TRBJ2-1; TRBD1 matches at 8 bases. The CDR3 loop spans 16 amino acids. The germline V gene encodes CDR1 SGHDT and CDR2 YYEEEE. V shed 4 bases and J 3 bases; nucleotides not matched to a gene: 9. The CDR3 is CASSATPGQVYNEQFF. The CDR3 DNA sequence: TGTGCCAGCAGCGCGACACCGGGACAGGTCTACAATGAGCAGTTCTTC.